This entry concerns a single TCR beta chain. Original handling: Cell counts per sample came from amplifying reference gene primers. Here immunoSEQ multiplex PCR was the method, and the copy in TCRdb shows in-frame clones only, minus some. The D gene and trimming were derived from the DNA, and the V and J assignments and clone size from that table. Here the sample spans roughly 190,000 clones, around 83% being singletons. These data are taken from a study of blood T cell repertoires in COVID-19. The overall study: COVID-19 samples collected from the United States, Italy and Spain covered acute and convalescent phases. T cells, B-cell-depleted T cells, or PBMCs provided the cDNA or gDNA that served as material.

V was clipped by 3 bases and J by 5 bases; unmatched bases: 6. Looked up from germline, CDR1 is GTSNPN and CDR2 is SVGIG (reference sequence). This CDR3 is built from 13 residues. This receptor was identified in an older woman with acute or convalescent COVID-19. Sequenced sample: peripheral blood. V is TRBV30 and J is TRBJ1-1; 7 bases match TRBD1. CDR3 in DNA: TGTGCCTGGAGCTACAGGGGAGGTACTGAAGCTTTCTTT. Its protein is CAWSYRGGTEAFF.